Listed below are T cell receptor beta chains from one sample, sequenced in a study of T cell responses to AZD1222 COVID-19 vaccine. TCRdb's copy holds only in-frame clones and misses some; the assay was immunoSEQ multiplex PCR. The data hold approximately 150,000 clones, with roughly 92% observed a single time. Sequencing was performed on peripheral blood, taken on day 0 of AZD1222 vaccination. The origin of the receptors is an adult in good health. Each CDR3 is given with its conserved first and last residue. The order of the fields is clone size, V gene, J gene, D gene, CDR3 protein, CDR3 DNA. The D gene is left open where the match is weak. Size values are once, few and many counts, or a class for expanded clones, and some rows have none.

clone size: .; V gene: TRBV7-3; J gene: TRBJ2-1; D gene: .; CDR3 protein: CASSLKREMLEEQFF; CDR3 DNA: TGTGCCAGCAGCTTAAAAAGAGAAATGCTGGAGGAGCAGTTCTTC
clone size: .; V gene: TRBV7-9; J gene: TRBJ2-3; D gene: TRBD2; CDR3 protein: CASSLGGRAVTDTQYF; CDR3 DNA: TGTGCCAGCAGCTTAGGAGGGAGGGCTGTCACAGATACGCAGTATTTT
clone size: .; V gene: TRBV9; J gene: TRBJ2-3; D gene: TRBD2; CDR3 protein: CASSPRPSGSTDTQYF; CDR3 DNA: TGTGCCAGCAGCCCCCGCCCTAGCGGGAGCACAGATACGCAGTATTTT
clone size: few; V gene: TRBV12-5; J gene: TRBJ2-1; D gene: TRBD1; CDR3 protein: CASGFIVGQRLGNEQFF; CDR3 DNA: TGTGCTAGTGGTTTTATTGTGGGACAGCGACTTGGCAATGAGCAGTTCTTC
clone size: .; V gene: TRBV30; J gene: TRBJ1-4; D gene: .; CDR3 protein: CAWDRRATNEKLFF; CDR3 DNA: TGTGCCTGGGACAGGCGTGCAACTAATGAAAAACTGTTTTTT
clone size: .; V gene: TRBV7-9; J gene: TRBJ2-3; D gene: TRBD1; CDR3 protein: CASSLSATGITDTQYF; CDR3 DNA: TGTGCCAGCAGCTTATCGGCGACAGGGATCACAGATACGCAGTATTTT
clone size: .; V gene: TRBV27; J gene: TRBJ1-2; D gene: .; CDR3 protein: CASSLKEGYADFYGYTF; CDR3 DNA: TGTGCCAGCAGTCTTAAGGAGGGTTACGCTGATTTCTATGGCTACACCTTC
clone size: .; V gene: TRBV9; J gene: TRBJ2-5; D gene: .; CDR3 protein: CASSVYGGTAKETQYF; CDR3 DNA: TGTGCCAGCAGCGTATATGGCGGGACTGCTAAAGAGACCCAGTACTTC
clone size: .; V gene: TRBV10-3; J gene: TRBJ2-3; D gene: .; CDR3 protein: CAISVTETTDTQYF; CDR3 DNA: TGTGCCATCAGTGTAACGGAGACTACAGATACGCAGTATTTT
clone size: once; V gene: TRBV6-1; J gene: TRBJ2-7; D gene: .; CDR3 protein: CASSEGFRDPEWQYF; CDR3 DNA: TGTGCCAGCAGTGAAGGGTTCAGGGACCCCGAATGGCAGTACTTC
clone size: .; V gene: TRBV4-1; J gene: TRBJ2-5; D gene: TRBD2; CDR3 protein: CASSQVAGVETQYF; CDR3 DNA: TGCGCCAGCAGCCAAGTTGCGGGAGTTGAGACCCAGTACTTC
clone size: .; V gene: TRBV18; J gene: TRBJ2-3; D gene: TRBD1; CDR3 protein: CASSPQGANTDTQYF; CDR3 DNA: TGTGCCAGCTCACCCCAGGGGGCGAACACAGATACGCAGTATTTT
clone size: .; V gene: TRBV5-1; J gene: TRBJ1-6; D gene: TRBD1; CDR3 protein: CASRPGEGAFSPLHF; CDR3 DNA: TGCGCCAGCAGGCCGGGGGAGGGGGCATTTTCACCCCTCCACTTT
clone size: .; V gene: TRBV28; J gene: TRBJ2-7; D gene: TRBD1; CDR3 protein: CASSLADGTVSYEQYF; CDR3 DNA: TGTGCCAGCAGTTTGGCCGACGGGACAGTCTCCTACGAGCAGTACTTC
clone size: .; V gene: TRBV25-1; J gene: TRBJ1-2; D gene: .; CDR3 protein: CASSDFIGDGYTF; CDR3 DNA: TGTGCCAGCAGTGATTTCATAGGGGATGGCTACACCTTC
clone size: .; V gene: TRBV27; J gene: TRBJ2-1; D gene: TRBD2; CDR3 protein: CASSPSASGTYNEQFF; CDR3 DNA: TGTGCCAGCAGTCCCTCGGCTAGCGGGACCTACAATGAGCAGTTCTTC
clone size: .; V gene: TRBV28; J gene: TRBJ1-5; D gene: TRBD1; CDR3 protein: CASSPRQGNQPQHF; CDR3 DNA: TGTGCCAGCAGTCCCCGACAGGGGAATCAGCCCCAGCATTTT
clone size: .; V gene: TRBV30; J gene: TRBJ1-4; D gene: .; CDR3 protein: CAWSNGQPPRANEKLFF; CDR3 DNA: TGTGCCTGGAGTAACGGACAGCCCCCCCGGGCTAATGAAAAACTGTTTTTT
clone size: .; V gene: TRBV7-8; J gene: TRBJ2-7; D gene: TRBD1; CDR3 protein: CASSSTRGRNEQYF; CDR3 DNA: TGTGCCAGCAGCTCCACCAGGGGGCGCAACGAGCAGTACTTC
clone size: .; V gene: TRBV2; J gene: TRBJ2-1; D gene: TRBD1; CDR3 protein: CASREDRGSYNEQFF; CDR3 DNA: TGTGCCAGCAGAGAGGACAGGGGGTCCTACAATGAGCAGTTCTTC
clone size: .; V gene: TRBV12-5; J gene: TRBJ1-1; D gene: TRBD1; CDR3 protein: CASGLFGTGDFF; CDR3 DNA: TGTGCTAGTGGCCTATTTGGGACAGGAGATTTCTTT
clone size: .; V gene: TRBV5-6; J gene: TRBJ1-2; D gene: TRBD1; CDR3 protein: CASTNRGPYGYTF; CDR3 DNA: TGTGCCAGCACAAACAGGGGACCCTATGGCTACACCTTC
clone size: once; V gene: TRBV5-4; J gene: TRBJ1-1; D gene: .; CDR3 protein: CASTQVGGHTEAFF; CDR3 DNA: TGTGCCAGCACTCAGGTCGGCGGTCACACTGAAGCTTTCTTT
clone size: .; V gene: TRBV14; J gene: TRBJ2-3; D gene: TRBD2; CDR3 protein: CARGLAGTDTQYF; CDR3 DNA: TGTGCCAGAGGACTAGCGGGCACAGATACGCAGTATTTT
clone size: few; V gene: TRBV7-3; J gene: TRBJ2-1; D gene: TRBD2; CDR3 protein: CASSLGGLNNEQFF; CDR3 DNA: TGTGCCAGCAGCCTGGGAGGGCTAAACAATGAGCAGTTCTTC
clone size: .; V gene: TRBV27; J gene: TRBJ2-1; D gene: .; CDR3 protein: CASSSPLGRDEQFF; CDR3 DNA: TGTGCCAGCAGTTCGCCCTTGGGAAGGGATGAGCAGTTCTTC
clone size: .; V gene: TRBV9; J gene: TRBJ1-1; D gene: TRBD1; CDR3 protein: CASSVEGTGNTEAFF; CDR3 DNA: TGTGCCAGCAGCGTAGAGGGGACAGGGAACACTGAAGCTTTCTTT
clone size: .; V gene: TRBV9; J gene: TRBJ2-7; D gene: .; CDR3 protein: CASSVGGGDSYEQYF; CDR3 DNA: TGTGCCAGCAGCGTAGGTGGAGGGGATTCCTACGAGCAGTACTTC
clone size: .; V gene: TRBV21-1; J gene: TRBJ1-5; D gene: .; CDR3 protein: CASSKADTGTGENQPQHF; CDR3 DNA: TGTGCCAGCAGCAAAGCCGATACCGGGACAGGGGAAAATCAGCCCCAGCATTTT
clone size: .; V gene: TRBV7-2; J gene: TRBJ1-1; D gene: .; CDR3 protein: CASSLVRGVLTEAFF; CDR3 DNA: TGTGCCAGCAGCTTAGTCAGGGGTGTGTTGACTGAAGCTTTCTTT
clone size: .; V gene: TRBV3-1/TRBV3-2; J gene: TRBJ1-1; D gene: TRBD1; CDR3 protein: CASSPRTGSTEAFF; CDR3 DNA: TGTGCCAGCAGCCCCAGGACAGGGAGCACTGAAGCTTTCTTT
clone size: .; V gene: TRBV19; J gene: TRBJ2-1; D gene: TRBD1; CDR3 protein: CASSQGRDRTNNEQFF; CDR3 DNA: TGTGCCAGTAGCCAGGGCCGGGACAGAACTAACAATGAGCAGTTCTTC
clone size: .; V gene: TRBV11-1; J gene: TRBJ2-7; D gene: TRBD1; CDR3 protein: CASSLVQGAYEQYF; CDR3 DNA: TGTGCCAGCAGCTTAGTCCAGGGGGCCTACGAGCAGTACTTC
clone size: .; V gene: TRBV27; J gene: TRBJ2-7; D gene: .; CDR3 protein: CASSQRLSSYEQYF; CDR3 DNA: TGTGCCAGCAGCCAGCGGTTAAGCTCCTACGAGCAGTACTTC
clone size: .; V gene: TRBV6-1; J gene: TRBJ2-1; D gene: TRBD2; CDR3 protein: CASSEEGGLADEQFF; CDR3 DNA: TGTGCCAGCAGTGAAGAGGGGGGACTAGCGGACGAGCAGTTCTTC
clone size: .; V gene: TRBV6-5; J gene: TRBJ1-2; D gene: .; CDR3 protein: CASSYSSRGNYGYTF; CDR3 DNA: TGTGCCAGCAGTTACTCTTCGCGCGGTAACTATGGCTACACCTTC